In its sample, the clone carrying this TCR beta chain was seen many times. The antigen remains unidentified. TCRdb re-derived calls from the reads in MiXCR, one entry per CDR3 protein. Of about 770,000 distinct CDR3 sequences listed, 25% to 30% are singletons. The CDR3 has 15 residues. V was pared by 6 bases and J by 4 bases, with 11 bases of the junction left unmatched. This sample was taken from a study of T cell repertoires in cytomegalovirus infection. Background on the study: CMV infection together with matching HLA type was indicated by public TCR beta signatures.

Findings of the study overall: The cumulative frequency of public TCR beta families identified carriers of CMV plus the relevant HLA. Clonotype analysis showed dominance of the ex vivo response by HLA-C-restricted CMV-specific TCR beta clonotypes.

This clonotype was sampled from a human donor in good health (CMV status not recorded). Some clones in this sample may be carry-over from other donors' samples. Source: cultured CD8+ T cells from PBMCs, taken from culture after CMV antigen stimulation. The chain couples TRBV12-3 or TRBV12-4 to TRBJ1-2, with 7 bases lining up with TRBD1. The CDR3 reads CASSSGQPRVYGYTF. In nucleotides, the CDR3 is TGTGCCAGCAGCTCGGGACAGCCTAGGGTCTATGGCTACACCTTC.